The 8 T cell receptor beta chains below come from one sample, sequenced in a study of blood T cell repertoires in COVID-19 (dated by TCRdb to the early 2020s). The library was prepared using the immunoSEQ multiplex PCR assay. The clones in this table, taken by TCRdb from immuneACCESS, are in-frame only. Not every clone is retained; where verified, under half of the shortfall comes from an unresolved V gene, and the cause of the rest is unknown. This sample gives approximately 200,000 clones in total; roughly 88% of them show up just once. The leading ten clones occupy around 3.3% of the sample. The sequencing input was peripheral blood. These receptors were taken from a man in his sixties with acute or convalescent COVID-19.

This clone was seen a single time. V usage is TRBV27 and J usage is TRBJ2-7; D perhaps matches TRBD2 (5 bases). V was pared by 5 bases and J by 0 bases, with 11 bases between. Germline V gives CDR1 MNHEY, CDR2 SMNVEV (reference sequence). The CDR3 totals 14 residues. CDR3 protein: CASSLAPSSYEQYF. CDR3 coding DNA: TGTGCCAGCAGTCTAGCTCCCTCCTCCTACGAGCAGTACTTC.

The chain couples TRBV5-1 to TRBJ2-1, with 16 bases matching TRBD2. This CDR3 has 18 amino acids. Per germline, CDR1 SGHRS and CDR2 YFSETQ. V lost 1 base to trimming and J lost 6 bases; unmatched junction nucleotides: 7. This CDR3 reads CASSLPGLAGGPSNEQFF. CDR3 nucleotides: TGCGCCAGCAGCTTGCCGGGACTAGCGGGAGGGCCCTCCAATGAGCAGTTCTTC. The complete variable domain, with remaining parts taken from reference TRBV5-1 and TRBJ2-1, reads KAGVTQTPRYLIKTRGQQVTLSCSPISGHRSVSWYQQTPGQGLQFLFEYFSETQRNKGNFPGRFSGRQFSNSRSEMNVSTLELGDSALYLCASSLPGLAGGPSNEQFFGPGTRLTVL.

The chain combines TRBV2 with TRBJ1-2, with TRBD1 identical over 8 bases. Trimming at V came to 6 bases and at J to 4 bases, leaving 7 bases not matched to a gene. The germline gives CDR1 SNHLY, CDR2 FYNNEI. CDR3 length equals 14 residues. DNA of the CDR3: TGTGCCAGCAGCGAGACAGGGGAGGGCTATGGCTACACCTTC. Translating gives CASSETGEGYGYTF.

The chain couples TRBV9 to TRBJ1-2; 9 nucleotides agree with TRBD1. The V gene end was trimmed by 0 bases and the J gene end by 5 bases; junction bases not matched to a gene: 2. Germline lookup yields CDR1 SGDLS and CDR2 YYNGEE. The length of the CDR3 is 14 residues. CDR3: CASSVVGQGYGYTF. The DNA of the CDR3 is TGTGCCAGCAGCGTAGTAGGACAGGGGTATGGCTACACCTTC. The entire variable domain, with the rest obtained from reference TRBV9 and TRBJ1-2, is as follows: DSGVTQTPKHLITATGQRVTLRCSPRSGDLSVYWYQQSLDQGLQFLIQYYNGEERAKGNILERFSAQQFPDLHSELNLSSLELGDSALYFCASSVVGQGYGYTFGSGTRLTVV.

CDR3 sequence: CASSPRVGGASARTDTQYF. CDR3 DNA: TGTGCCAGCAGCCCTCGGGTCGGGGGTGCTAGCGCTCGCACAGATACGCAGTATTTT. This rearrangement joins TRBV7-2 to TRBJ2-3; weak D call: TRBD2 (6 bases). V lost 5 bases and J lost 1, with 25 bases in between. Per the germline V gene, CDR1 is SGHTA and CDR2 is FQGNSA. The CDR3 runs 19 residues.

In DNA form, the CDR3 reads TGTGCCAGTAGTACCTGGACGGGAGACTACGAGCAGTACTTC. It specifies CASSTWTGDYEQYF. This chain joins TRBV19 and TRBJ2-7; a weak D match, TRBD2 (6 bases). This CDR3 comprises 14 residues. Trimming took off 4 bases at V and 3 bases at J, with 13 bases between the two ends. From germline, CDR1 is LNHDA and CDR2 SQIVND (reference sequence).

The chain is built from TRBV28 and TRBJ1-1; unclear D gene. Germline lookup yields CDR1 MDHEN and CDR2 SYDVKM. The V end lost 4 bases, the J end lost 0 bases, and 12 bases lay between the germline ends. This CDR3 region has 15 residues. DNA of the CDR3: TGTGCCAGCAGTTCACAGTCTGCCATGAACACTGAAGCTTTCTTT. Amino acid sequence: CASSSQSAMNTEAFF.

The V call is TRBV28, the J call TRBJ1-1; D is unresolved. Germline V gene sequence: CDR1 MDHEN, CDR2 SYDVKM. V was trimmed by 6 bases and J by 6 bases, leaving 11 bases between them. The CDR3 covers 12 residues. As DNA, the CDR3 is TGTGCCAGCAGCCGAGGGTCCGCTGAAGCTTTCTTT. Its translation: CASSRGSAEAFF.